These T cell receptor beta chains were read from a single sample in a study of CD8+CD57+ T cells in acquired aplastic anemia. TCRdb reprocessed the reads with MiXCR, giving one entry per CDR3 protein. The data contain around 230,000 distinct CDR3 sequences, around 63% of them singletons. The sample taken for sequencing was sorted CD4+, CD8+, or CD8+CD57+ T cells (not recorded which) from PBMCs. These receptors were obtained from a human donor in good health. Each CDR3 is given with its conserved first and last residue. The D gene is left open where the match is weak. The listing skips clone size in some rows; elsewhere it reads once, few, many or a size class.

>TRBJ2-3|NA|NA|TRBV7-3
TGTGCCACCACATGCCCAGCCGACACAGATACGCAGTATTTT
CATTCPADTDTQYF
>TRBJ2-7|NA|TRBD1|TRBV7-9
TGTGCCAGCAGCTCACCGGGACAGGGGGCAATACGGGCTATGTACGAGCAGTACTTC
CASSSPGQGAIRAMYEQYF
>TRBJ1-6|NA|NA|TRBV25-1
TGTGCCAGCAGTGAAACCTCCGGCTATAATTCATCCCTCCACTTT
CASSETSGYNSSLHF
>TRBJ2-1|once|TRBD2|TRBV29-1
TGCAGCTCCCTAGCGGGAGGGAATGAGCAGTTCTTC
CSSLAGGNEQFF
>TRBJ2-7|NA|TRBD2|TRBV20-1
TGCAGTGAGGGGCTAGCGGGTTCCTACGAGCAGTACTTC
CSEGLAGSYEQYF
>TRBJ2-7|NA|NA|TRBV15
TGTGCCACCAGCAGAGATGGGCGCGAGCAGTACTTC
CATSRDGREQYF
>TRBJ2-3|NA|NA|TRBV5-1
TGCGCCAGCAGCTTGGATATTAGTTCTAGCACAGATACGCAGTATTTT
CASSLDISSSTDTQYF
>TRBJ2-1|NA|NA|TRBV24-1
TGTGCCACCAGTGAAACCCCGAGCGGGTTTCGCCACAATGAGCAGTTCTTC
CATSETPSGFRHNEQFF
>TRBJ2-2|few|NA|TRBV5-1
TGCGCCAGCAGCTTGGTGGGCGGGGAGCTGTTTTTT
CASSLVGGELFF
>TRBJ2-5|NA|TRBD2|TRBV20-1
TGCAGTGCTAGGCACAGCGGGGTCCAAGAGACCCAGTACTTC
CSARHSGVQETQYF
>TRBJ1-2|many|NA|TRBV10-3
TGTGCCATCAGTGAGAAGCAGGGAAAGATCTATGGCTACACCTTC
CAISEKQGKIYGYTF
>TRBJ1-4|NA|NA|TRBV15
TGTGCCACCCAGACAGGCGAAACTACCTTAGGTGAAAAACTGTTTTTT
CATQTGETTLGEKLFF
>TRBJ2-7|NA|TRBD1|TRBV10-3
TGTGCCATCAAGGTAGCGTCCCGAGGGACAGGGGGCTACGAGCAGTACTTC
CAIKVASRGTGGYEQYF
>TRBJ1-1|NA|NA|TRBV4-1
TGCGCCAGCAGCCAAGATGGGCCGGACACTGAAGCTTTCTTT
CASSQDGPDTEAFF
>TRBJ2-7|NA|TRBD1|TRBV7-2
TGTGCCAGCAGCTCACAGGGGTCCTACGAGCAGTACTTC
CASSSQGSYEQYF
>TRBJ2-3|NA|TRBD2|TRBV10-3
TGTGCCAGCTCTGGACTAGCGGGGGGGTGGGGCACAGATACGCAGTATTTT
CASSGLAGGWGTDTQYF
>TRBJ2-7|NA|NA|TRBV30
TGTGCCTGGAGAGAGACTAACGGGGGTCCCACGAACTCCTACGAGCAGTACTTC
CAWRETNGGPTNSYEQYF
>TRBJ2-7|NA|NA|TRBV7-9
TGTGCCAGCAGCTTCGGACGCCGGCCCTACGAGCAGTACTTC
CASSFGRRPYEQYF
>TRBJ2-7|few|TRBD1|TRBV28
TGTGCCACCTCAGGGGGAATGATACTCTACGAGCAGTACTTC
CATSGGMILYEQYF
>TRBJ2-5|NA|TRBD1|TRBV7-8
TGTGCCAGCAGCGCTGGGACAGGCCACCAAGAGACCCAGTACTTC
CASSAGTGHQETQYF
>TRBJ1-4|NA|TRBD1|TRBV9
TGTGCCAGCAGCGTAAGTGGGACAGGGGTTGAAAAACTGTTTTTT
CASSVSGTGVEKLFF
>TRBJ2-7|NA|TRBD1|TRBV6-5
TGTGCCAGCCGAATGACAACCGGGACAGTGTTCAACGAGCAGTACTTC
CASRMTTGTVFNEQYF
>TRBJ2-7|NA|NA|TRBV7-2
TGTGCCAGCAGCTTATTCAGCACCCTCGAGCAGTACTTC
CASSLFSTLEQYF
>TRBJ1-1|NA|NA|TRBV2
TGTGCCAGCAGCCAAAGGAGGTCCAACACTGAAGCTTTCTTT
CASSQRRSNTEAFF
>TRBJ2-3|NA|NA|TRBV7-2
TGTGCCAGCAGCTTAGTCGCGAGGACTAGCACAGATACGCAGTATTTT
CASSLVARTSTDTQYF
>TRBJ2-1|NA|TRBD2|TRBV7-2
TGTGCCAGCAGCTCAGGACTAGCGGGAGATTTAGGGGAGCAGTTCTTC
CASSSGLAGDLGEQFF
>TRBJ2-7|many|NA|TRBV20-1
TGCAGTGCTAGAAGGGCCGAAGACTACGAGCAGTACTTC
CSARRAEDYEQYF
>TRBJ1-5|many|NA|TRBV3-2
TGTGCCAGCAGACAAGCAATCAGGGTAAATCAGCCCCAGCATTTT
CASRQAIRVNQPQHF
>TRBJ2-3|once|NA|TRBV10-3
TGTGCCATCAGTGACGGGGTCGGTACGCAGTATTTT
CAISDGVGTQYF
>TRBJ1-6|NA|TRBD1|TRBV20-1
TGCAGTGCTTTTTTAGGGGGACAGGGTGATTCACCCCTCCACTTT
CSAFLGGQGDSPLHF
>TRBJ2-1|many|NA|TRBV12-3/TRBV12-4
TGTGCCAGCAGTCCCCCGTCAGCACTCGCCTACAATGAGCAGTTCTTC
CASSPPSALAYNEQFF
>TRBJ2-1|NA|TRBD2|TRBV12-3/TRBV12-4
TGTGCCAGCAGTCTAGTGGGACTAGTAGCAAATGAGCAGTTCTTC
CASSLVGLVANEQFF
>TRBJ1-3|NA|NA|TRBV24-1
TGTGCCACCAGTGACGCCCGAGGGACTGGAAACACCATATATTTT
CATSDARGTGNTIYF
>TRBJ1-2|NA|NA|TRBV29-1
TGCAGCGTTGTAGGGGACTATGGCTACACCTTC
CSVVGDYGYTF
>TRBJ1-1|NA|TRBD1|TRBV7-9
TGTGCCAGCAGCTCCAACCTTCTAGGACAGGACGACTTT
CASSSNLLGQDDF
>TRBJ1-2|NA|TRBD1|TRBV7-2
TGTGCCAGCAGCTTAGCGGCAGGGGGCAGAGGCTACACCTTC
CASSLAAGGRGYTF
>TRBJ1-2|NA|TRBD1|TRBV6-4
TGTGCCAGCAGCCTCGGACAGGGAAGGAACTATGGCTACACCTTC
CASSLGQGRNYGYTF
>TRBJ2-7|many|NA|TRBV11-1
TGTGCCAGCAGCCTCCCGGGAGGGGGCTTGGACGAGCAGTACTTC
CASSLPGGGLDEQYF
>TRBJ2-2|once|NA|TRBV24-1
TGTGCCACCCTAGGACAGAACACCGGGGAGCTGTTTTTT
CATLGQNTGELFF
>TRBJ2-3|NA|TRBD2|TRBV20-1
TGCAGTGGCCTAGCGGGCGGTAGCACAGATACGCAGTATTTT
CSGLAGGSTDTQYF
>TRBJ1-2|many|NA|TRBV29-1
TGCAGCATCCGCATCTGGGGGGATGGCGACTATGGCTACACCTTC
CSIRIWGDGDYGYTF
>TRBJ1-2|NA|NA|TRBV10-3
TGTGCCATCAGTGAGTTACAAGGGAACTATGGCTACACCTTC
CAISELQGNYGYTF